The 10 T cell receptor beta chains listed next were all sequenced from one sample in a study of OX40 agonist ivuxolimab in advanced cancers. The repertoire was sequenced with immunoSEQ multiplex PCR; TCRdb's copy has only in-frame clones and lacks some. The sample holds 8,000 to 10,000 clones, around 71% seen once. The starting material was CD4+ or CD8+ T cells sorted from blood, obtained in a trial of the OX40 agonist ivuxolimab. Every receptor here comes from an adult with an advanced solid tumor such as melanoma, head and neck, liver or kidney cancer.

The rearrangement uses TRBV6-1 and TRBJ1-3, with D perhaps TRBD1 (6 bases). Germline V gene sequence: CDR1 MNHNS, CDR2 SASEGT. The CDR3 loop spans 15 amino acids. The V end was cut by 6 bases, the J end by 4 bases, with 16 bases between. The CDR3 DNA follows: TGTGCCAGCAGCCAATTCCAGGGGTCAGGAAACACCATATATTTT. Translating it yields CASSQFQGSGNTIYF.

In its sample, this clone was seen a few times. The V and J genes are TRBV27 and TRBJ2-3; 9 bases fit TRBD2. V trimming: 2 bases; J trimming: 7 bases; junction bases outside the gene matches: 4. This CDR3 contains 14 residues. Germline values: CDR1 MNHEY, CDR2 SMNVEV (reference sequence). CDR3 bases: TGTGCCAGCAGTTTAGTCGGACTAGCGCATACGCAGTATTTT. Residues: CASSLVGLAHTQYF.

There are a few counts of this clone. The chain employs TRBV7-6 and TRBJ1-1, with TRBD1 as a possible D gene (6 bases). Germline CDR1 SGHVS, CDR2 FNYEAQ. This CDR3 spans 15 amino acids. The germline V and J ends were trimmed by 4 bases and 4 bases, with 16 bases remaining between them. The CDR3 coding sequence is TGTGCCAGCAGCTCTCAGGGGCGGTGGGGCACTGAAGCTTTCTTT. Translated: CASSSQGRWGTEAFF.

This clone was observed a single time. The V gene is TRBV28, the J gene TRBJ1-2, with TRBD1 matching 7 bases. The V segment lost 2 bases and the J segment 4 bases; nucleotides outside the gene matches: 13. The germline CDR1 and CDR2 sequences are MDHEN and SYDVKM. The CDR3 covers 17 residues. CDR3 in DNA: TGTGCCAGCAGTTTACTAGCCCACAGGGGACCTCTCTATGGCTACACCTTC. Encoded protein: CASSLLAHRGPLYGYTF.

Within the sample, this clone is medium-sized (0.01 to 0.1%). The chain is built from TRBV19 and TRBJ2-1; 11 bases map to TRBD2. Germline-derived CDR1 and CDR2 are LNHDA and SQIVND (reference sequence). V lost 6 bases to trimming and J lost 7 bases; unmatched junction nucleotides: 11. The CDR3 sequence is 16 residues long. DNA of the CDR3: TGTGCCAGTAGCCCCGAGGTAGCGGGAGGGTGGAATGAGCAGTTCTTC. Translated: CASSPEVAGGWNEQFF.

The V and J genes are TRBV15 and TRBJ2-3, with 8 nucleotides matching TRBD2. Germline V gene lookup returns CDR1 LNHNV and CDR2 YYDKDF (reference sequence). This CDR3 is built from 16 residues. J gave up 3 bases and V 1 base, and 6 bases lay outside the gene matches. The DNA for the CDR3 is TGTGCCACCAGCAGAGTTCGGGAGGGCGGAACAGATACGCAGTATTTT. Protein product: CATSRVREGGTDTQYF.

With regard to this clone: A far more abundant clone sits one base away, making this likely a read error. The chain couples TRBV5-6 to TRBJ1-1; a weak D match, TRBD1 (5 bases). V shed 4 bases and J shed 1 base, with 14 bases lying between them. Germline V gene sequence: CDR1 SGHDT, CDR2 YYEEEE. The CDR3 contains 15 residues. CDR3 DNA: TGTGCCAGCAGCGACGATTTTAGGGGGAACACTGAAGCTTTCTTT. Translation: CASSDDFRGNTEAFF.

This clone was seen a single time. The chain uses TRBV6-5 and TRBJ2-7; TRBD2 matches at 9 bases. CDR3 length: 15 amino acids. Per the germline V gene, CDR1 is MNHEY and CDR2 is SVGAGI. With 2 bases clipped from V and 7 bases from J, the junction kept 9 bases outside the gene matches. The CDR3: CASSYGAGGPGEQYF. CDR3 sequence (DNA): TGTGCCAGCAGTTACGGGGCGGGAGGGCCGGGTGAGCAGTACTTC.

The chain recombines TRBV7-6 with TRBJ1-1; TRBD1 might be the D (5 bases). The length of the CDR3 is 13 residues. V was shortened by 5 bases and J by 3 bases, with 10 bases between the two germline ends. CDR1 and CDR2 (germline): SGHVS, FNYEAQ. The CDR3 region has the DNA TGTGCCAGCAGCCTCCAGGGTGACACTGAAGCTTTCTTT. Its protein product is CASSLQGDTEAFF.

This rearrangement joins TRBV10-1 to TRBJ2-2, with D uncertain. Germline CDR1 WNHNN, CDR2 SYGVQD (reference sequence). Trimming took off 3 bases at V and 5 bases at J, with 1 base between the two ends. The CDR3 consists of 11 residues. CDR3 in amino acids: CASSETGELFF. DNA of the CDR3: TGCGCCAGCAGTGAAACCGGGGAGCTGTTTTTT.